This TCR beta chain derives from a study of OX40 agonist ivuxolimab in advanced cancers. Across the study: Patients receiving dose escalation had hepatocellular carcinoma, melanoma, renal cell or head and neck cancer. Three individuals attained partial responses, comprising one hepatocellular carcinoma case and two cutaneous melanoma cases.

Sequencing was performed with immunoSEQ multiplex PCR; in TCRdb, only in-frame clones are kept and a portion is missing. The data hold 26,000 or so clones, with around nine tenths observed a single time. The germline V and J ends were trimmed by 3 bases and 2 bases, with 11 bases remaining between them. This CDR3 is 15 amino acids long. From germline, CDR1 is SGHNT and CDR2 YYREEE (reference sequence). The sample consisted of CD4+ or CD8+ T cells sorted from blood, taken in a trial of the OX40 agonist ivuxolimab. The V and J genes are TRBV5-4 and TRBJ2-2; possibly TRBD1 for D (5 bases). The clonotype was recovered from an adult with an advanced solid tumor such as melanoma, head and neck, liver or kidney cancer. The CDR3 region has the DNA TGTGCCAGCAGCTGGTACCAGGGAAACACCGGGGAGCTGTTTTTT. Translated, it gives CASSWYQGNTGELFF. The variable domain in full, completed from reference TRBV5-4 and TRBJ2-2, reads ETGVTQSPTHLIKTRGQQVTLRCSSQSGHNTVSWYQQALGQGPQFIFQYYREEENGRGNFPPRFSGLQFPNYSSELNVNALELDDSALYLCASSWYQGNTGELFFGEGSRLTVL.